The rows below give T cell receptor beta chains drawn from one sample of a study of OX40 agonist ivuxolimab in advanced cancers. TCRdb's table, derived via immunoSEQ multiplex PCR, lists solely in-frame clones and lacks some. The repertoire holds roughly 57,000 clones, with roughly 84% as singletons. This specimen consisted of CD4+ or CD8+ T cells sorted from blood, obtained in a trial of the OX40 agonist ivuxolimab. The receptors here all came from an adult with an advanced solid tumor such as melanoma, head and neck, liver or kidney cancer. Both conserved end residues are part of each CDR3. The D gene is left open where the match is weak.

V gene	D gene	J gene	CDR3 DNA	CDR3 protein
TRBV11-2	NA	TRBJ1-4	TGTGCCAGCAGCCCCTACGGGGAAAAACTGTTTTTT	CASSPYGEKLFF
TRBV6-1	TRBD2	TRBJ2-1	TGTGCCAGCAGTGATCGGGGGGGGGCTTCCTACAATGAGCAGTTCTTC	CASSDRGGASYNEQFF
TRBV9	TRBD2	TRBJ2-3	TGTGCCAGCAGCGTAGTTGGTAGCGGGCCTACCACAGATACGCAGTATTTT	CASSVVGSGPTTDTQYF
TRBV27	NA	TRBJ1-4	TGTGCCAGCAGCTCTGATGAAAAACTGTTTTTT	CASSSDEKLFF
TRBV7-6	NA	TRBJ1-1	TGTGCCAGCAGCTTAGATTCTGGGAGGGGAACTGAAGCTTTCTTT	CASSLDSGRGTEAFF
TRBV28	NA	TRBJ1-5	TGTGCCAGCAATTCATTCCCTCAGCCCCAGCATTTT	CASNSFPQPQHF
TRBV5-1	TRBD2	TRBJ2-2	TGCGCCAGCAGCTTGTACAGCGGGGTCGCGAACACCGGGGAGCTGTTTTTT	CASSLYSGVANTGELFF
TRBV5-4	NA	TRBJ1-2	TGTGCCAGCAGCTCAGGGCTTACTAACTATGGCTACACCTTC	CASSSGLTNYGYTF
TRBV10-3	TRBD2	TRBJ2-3	TGTGCCATGGGACTAGCAGCAGATACGCAGTATTTT	CAMGLAADTQYF
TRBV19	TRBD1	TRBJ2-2	TGTGCCAGTAGACAGGGGGCGAACACCGGGGAGCTGTTTTTT	CASRQGANTGELFF
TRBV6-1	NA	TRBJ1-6	TGTGCCAGCAGTGGCCGGGACGGCTATAATTCACCCCTCCACTTT	CASSGRDGYNSPLHF